These 22 T cell receptor beta chains share one sample of origin, sequenced in a study of T cells expressing NK-cell markers. TCRdb reprocessed the 5' RACE reads; each CDR3 protein has one entry and no DNA is given. This specimen shows about 170,000 distinct CDR3 sequences; the ten leading clones hold 20% to 25%. The sample was blood T cells: a sorted CD56 or NKG2C T cell subset, CD4+ or CD8+ T cells, or bulk PBMC T cells (not recorded which). These receptors originate from a man aged 18 to 69 in good health.

The chain recombines TRBV7-8 with TRBJ1-2. Germline-derived CDR1 and CDR2 are SGHVS and FQNEAQ. This CDR3 spans 14 amino acids. This CDR3 reads CASSLTASNYGYTF.

The V gene is TRBV19, the J gene TRBJ1-5; the TCRdb call, TRBD1, lacks DNA for checking. This CDR3 contains 15 residues. CDR1 is LNHDA, CDR2 SQIVND, per germline (reference sequence). CDR3 loop: CASSISIGGGQPQHF.

The chain has TRBV25-1 and TRBJ2-7; the D call of TRBD1 rests on TCRdb alone, since no DNA is present to check it. The CDR3 contains 15 residues. CDR1 MGHDK and CDR2 SYGVNS come from the germline V gene. The CDR3 spells CASSEGTGAAYEQYF.

V and J are TRBV25-1 and TRBJ1-5; TCRdb outputs TRBD1, but without DNA this stays unchecked. CDR3 length: 18 amino acids. Germline V gene lookup returns CDR1 MGHDK and CDR2 SYGVNS. This CDR3 reads CASSESPTVGQGDQPQHF.

The chain carries TRBV28 and TRBJ1-5; TCRdb's assignment of TRBD1 cannot be checked, as there is no DNA. This CDR3 is built from 15 residues. Looked up from germline, CDR1 is MDHEN and CDR2 is SYDVKM. The CDR3 sequence: CASSSLTGINQPQHF.

CDR3 protein: CASSETGEYGYTF. The rearrangement uses TRBV2 and TRBJ1-2; TCRdb gives TRBD1 as the D gene, but with no DNA this cannot be confirmed. CDR1 is SNHLY and CDR2 is FYNNEI in the germline V gene. The CDR3 runs 13 residues. Filled out from reference TRBV2 and TRBJ1-2, the complete variable domain reads EPEVTQTPSHQVTQMGQEVILRCVPISNHLYFYWYRQILGQKVEFLVSFYNNEISEKSEIFDDQFSVERPDGSNFTLKIRSTKLEDSAMYFCASSETGEYGYTFGSGTRLTVV.

The chain combines TRBV11-1 with TRBJ2-1; absent DNA, TCRdb's TRBD1 call cannot be checked. Germline CDR1 reads SGHAT; CDR2 reads FQDESV (reference sequence). This CDR3 has 19 residues. CDR3 loop: CASSWGGTPGGVTYNEQFF.

The CDR3 sequence: CASSIGSKQPSSGNTIYF. This chain connects TRBV11-1 to TRBJ1-3. This CDR3 has 18 amino acids. The V gene's germline CDR1 is SGHAT and CDR2 FQDESV (reference sequence).

V gene TRBV9 combines with J gene TRBJ2-7; absent DNA, TCRdb's TRBD2 call cannot be checked. Per the germline V gene, CDR1 is SGDLS and CDR2 is YYNGEE. The CDR3 length is 15 residues. CDR3 region: CASSVSLAGSYEQYF.

The V call is TRBV6-5, the J call TRBJ1-6. This CDR3 has 15 residues. CDR1 is MNHEY and CDR2 is SVGAGI in the germline V gene. CDR3 region: CASSYSWEGNSPLHF.

The rearrangement joins TRBV7-6 to TRBJ2-3; the D call from TCRdb, TRBD1, cannot be confirmed without DNA. This CDR3 spans 16 amino acids. In germline, CDR1 is SGHVS, CDR2 FNYEAQ. The CDR3 loop reads CASSLPQGASLDTQYF.

The gene calls are TRBV2 and TRBJ1-1. The CDR3 loop spans 14 amino acids. CDR1 is SNHLY, CDR2 FYNNEI, per germline. The CDR3 sequence: CASRKPGGRAEAFF.

CDR3: CATSRGPSLVEQYF. V usage is TRBV15 and J usage is TRBJ2-7; TCRdb indicates TRBD2, and absent DNA this call remains unverified. Per the germline V gene, CDR1 is LNHNV and CDR2 is YYDKDF (reference sequence). This CDR3 contains 14 residues.

V is TRBV7-9 and J is TRBJ1-5; the D call from TCRdb, TRBD1, cannot be confirmed without DNA. The germline gives CDR1 SEHNR, CDR2 FQNEAQ (reference sequence). This CDR3 spans 17 amino acids. CDR3 sequence: CASSFADRAVSNQPQHF.

The chain combines TRBV23-1 with TRBJ1-6; TCRdb lists TRBD1, though no DNA is available to test this call. TRBV23-1 is flagged as an ORF with uncertain function. CDR3 length: 16 residues. The CDR3 sequence: CASSQSCGGGHSPLHF.

The chain is built from TRBV20-1 and TRBJ2-5; no DNA is available, so the TRBD1 call from TCRdb remains unchecked. Germline loops: CDR1 DFQATT, CDR2 SNEGSKA (reference sequence). This CDR3 region has 15 residues. This chain's CDR3 is CSAREGTGTQETQYF.

The chain links TRBV20-1 to TRBJ2-2; TCRdb's D call of TRBD2 is untestable without DNA. The CDR3 has 16 amino acids. Germline loops: CDR1 DFQATT, CDR2 SNEGSKA (reference sequence). This CDR3 reads CSARDLAGPNTGELFF.

The chain couples TRBV18 to TRBJ2-5. CDR3 length: 14 residues. The germline gives CDR1 KGHSH, CDR2 LQKENI. CDR3 sequence reads: CASSPPELQETQYF.

This chain links TRBV9 with TRBJ1-2; TCRdb's D call of TRBD1 is untestable without DNA. There are 14 residues in the CDR3. The germline V gene encodes CDR1 SGDLS and CDR2 YYNGEE. The CDR3 sequence: CASSVVGTGNGYTF.

This rearrangement joins TRBV20-1 to TRBJ2-3; TCRdb's assignment of TRBD2 cannot be checked, as there is no DNA. This CDR3 spans 15 amino acids. In germline, CDR1 is DFQATT, CDR2 SNEGSKA (reference sequence). Here the CDR3 reads CSAETSGGLVDTQYF.

The rearrangement links TRBV7-9 to TRBJ2-2; TCRdb proposes TRBD1, but this gene call is untestable without DNA. The CDR3 runs 15 residues. Germline-derived CDR1 and CDR2 are SEHNR and FQNEAQ (reference sequence). CDR3 sequence: CASFFGGGITGELFF.

The chain links TRBV3-1 to TRBJ2-5; TCRdb outputs TRBD2, but without DNA this stays unchecked. The CDR3 has 16 residues. From germline, CDR1 is LGHDT and CDR2 YNNKEL (reference sequence). The CDR3 protein is CASSQVPELAIETQYF.